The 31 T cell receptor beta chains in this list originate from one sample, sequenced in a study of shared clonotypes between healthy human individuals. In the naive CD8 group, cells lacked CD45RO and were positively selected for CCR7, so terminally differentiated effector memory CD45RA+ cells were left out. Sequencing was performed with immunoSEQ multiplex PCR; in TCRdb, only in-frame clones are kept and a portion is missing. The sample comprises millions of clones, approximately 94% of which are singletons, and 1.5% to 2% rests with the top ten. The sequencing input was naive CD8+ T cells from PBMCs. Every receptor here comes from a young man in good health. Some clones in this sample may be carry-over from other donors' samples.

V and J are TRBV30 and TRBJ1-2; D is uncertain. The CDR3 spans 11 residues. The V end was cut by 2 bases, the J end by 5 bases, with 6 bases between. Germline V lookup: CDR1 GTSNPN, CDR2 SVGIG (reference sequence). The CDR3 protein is CAWSKGYGYTF. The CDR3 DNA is TGTGCCTGGAGTAAGGGTTATGGCTACACCTTC. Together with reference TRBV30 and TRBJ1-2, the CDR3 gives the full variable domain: SQTIHQWPATLVQPVGSPLSLECTVEGTSNPNLYWYRQAAGRGLQLLFYSVGIGQISSEVPQNLSASRPQDRQFILSSKKLLLSDSGFYLCAWSKGYGYTFGSGTRLTVV.

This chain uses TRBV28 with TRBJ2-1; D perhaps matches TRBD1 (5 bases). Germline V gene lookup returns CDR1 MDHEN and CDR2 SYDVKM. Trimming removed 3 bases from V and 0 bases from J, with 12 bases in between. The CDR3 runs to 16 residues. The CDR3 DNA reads TGTGCCAGCAGTTTTGGGGCGGAGAGCTCCTACAATGAGCAGTTCTTC. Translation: CASSFGAESSYNEQFF.

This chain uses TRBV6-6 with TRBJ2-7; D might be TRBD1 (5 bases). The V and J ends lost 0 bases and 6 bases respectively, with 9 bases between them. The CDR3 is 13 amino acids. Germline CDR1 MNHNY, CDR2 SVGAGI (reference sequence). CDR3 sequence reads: CASSYSGRTEQYF. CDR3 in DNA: TGTGCCAGCAGTTACTCGGGGCGTACCGAGCAGTACTTC.

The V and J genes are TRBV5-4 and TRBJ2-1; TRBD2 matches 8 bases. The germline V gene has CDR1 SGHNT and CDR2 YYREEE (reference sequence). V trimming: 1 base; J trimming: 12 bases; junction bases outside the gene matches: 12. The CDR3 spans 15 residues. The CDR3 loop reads CASSLMAGGVGVQFF. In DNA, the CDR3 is TGTGCCAGCAGCTTGATGGCGGGAGGTGTAGGAGTGCAGTTCTTC.

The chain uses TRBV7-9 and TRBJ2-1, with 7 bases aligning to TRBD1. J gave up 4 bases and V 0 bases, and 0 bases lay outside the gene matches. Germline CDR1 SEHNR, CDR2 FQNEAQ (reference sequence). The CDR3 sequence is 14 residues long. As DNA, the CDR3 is TGTGCCAGCAGCTTAGCGACAGGGTACAATGAGCAGTTCTTC. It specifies CASSLATGYNEQFF.

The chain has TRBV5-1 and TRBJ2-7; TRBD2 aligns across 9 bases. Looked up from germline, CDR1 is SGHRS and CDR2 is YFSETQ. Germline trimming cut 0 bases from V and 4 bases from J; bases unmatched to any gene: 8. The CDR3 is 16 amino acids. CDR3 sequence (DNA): TGCGCCAGCAGCTTGGCCGTGACTAGCGGACTATACGAGCAGTACTTC. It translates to CASSLAVTSGLYEQYF.

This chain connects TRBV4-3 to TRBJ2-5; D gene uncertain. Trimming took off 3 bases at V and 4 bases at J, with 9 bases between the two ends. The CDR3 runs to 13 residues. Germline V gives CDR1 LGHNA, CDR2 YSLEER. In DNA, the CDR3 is TGCGCCAGCAGCCAGGATCTGATAGAGACCCAGTACTTC. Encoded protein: CASSQDLIETQYF.

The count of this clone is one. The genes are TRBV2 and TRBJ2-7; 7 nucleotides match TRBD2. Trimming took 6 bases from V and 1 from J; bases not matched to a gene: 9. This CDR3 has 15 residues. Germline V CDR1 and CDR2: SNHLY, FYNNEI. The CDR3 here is CASSERWTSSYEQYF. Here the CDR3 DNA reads TGTGCCAGCAGCGAGAGGTGGACTAGTTCCTACGAGCAGTACTTC.

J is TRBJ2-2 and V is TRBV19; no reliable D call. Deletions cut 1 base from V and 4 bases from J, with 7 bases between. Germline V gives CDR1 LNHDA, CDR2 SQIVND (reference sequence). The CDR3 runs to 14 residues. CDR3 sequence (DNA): TGTGCCAGTAGTATAGGTCTGATCACCGGGGAGCTGTTTTTT. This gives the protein CASSIGLITGELFF. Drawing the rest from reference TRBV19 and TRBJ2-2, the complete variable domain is DGGITQSPKYLFRKEGQNVTLSCEQNLNHDAMYWYRQDPGQGLRLIYYSQIVNDFQKGDIAEGYSVSREKKESFPLTVTSAQKNPTAFYLCASSIGLITGELFFGEGSRLTVL.

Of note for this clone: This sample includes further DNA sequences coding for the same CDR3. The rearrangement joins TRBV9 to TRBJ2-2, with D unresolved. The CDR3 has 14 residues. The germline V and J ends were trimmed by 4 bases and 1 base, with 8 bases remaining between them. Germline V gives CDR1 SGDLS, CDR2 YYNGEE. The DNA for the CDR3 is TGTGCCAGCAGCCCCACGGGGAACACCGGGGAGCTGTTTTTT. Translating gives CASSPTGNTGELFF.

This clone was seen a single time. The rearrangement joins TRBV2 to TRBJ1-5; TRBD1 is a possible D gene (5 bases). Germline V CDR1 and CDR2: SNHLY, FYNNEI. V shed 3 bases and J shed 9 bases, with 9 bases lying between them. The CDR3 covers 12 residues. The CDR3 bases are TGTGCCAGCAGTGATCTGGGGGTGCCCCAGCATTTT. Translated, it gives CASSDLGVPQHF.

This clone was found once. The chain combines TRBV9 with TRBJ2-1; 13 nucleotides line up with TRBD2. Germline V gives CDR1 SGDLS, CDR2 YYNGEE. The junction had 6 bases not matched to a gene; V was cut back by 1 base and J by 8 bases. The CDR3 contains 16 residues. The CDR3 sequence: CASSVRKLAGGDEQFF. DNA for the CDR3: TGTGCCAGCAGCGTAAGGAAACTAGCGGGAGGGGATGAGCAGTTCTTC.

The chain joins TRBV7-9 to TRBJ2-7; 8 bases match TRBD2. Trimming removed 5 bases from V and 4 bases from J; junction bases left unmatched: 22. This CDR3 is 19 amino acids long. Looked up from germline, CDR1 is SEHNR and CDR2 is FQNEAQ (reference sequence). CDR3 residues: CASSPYQPGKLSGNYEQYF. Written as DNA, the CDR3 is TGTGCCAGCAGCCCCTATCAGCCGGGAAAACTTAGCGGGAATTACGAGCAGTACTTC.

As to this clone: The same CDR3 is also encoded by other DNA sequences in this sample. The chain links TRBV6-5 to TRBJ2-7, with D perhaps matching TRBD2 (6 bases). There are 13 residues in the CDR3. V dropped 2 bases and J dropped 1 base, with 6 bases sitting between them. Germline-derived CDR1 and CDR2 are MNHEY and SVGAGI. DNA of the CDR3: TGTGCCAGCAGTTACGGGGGGTCCTACGAGCAGTACTTC. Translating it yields CASSYGGSYEQYF.

The CDR3 loop reads CASSEVSFKGSTEAFF. The DNA for the CDR3 is TGTGCCAGCAGTGAAGTAAGCTTTAAGGGCTCGACTGAAGCTTTCTTT. The chain recombines TRBV6-1 with TRBJ1-1, with D unclear. Trimming stripped 1 base from V and 5 bases from J, with 17 bases between. Germline V gene lookup returns CDR1 MNHNS and CDR2 SASEGT. This CDR3 has 16 residues.

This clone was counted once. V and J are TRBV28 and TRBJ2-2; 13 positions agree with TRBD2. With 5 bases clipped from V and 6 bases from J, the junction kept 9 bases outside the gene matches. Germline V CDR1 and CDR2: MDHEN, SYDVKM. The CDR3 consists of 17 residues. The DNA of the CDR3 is TGTGCCAGCAGTAAACCGGGACTAGCGGGAAAGGCCGGGGAGCTGTTTTTT. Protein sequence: CASSKPGLAGKAGELFF.

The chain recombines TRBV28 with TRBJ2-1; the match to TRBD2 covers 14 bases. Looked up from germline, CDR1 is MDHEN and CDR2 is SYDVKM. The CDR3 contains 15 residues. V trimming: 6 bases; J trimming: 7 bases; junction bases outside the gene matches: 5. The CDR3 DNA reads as TGTGCCAGCAGGACCGGGACTAGCGGGAGTAATGAGCAGTTCTTC. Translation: CASRTGTSGSNEQFF.

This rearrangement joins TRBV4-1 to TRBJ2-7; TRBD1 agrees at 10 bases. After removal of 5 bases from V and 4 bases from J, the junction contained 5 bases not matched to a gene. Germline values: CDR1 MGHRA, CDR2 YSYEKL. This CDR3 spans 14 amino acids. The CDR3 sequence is CASSTTGGRYEQYF. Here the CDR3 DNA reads TGCGCCAGCAGCACGACAGGGGGCCGGTACGAGCAGTACTTC.

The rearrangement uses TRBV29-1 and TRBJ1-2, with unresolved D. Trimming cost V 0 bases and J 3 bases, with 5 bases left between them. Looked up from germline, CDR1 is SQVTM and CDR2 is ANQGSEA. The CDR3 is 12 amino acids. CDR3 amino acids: CSVEDWDYGYTF. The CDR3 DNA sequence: TGCAGCGTTGAAGATTGGGACTATGGCTACACCTTC.

The DNA of the CDR3 is TGTGCCAGCAGTTTATTGGCCAGAGAAGGGGAGCAGTACTTC. Its translation: CASSLLAREGEQYF. The chain links TRBV28 to TRBJ2-7; no firm D call. Germline CDR1 MDHEN, CDR2 SYDVKM. The CDR3 runs to 14 residues. The V and J ends lost 1 base and 7 bases respectively, with 14 bases between them.

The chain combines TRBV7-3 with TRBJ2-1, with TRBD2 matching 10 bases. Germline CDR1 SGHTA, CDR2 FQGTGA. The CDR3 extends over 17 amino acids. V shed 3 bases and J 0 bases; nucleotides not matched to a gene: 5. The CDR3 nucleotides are TGTGCCAGCAGCTTTTTCTCTAGCGGGAGCTCCTACAATGAGCAGTTCTTC. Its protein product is CASSFFSSGSSYNEQFF.

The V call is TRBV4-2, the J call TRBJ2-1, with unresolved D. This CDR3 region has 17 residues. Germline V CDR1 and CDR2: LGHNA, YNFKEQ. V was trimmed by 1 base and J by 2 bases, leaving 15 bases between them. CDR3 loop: CASSQGAGPETYNEQFF. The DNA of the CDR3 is TGTGCCAGCAGCCAAGGGGCTGGGCCCGAAACCTACAATGAGCAGTTCTTC.

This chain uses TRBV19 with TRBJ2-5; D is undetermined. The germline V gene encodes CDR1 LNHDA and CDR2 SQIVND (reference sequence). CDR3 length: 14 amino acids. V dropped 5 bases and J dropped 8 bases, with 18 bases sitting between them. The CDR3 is CASSQTDTPRTQYF. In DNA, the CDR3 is TGTGCCAGTAGTCAGACCGACACCCCGCGTACCCAGTACTTC.

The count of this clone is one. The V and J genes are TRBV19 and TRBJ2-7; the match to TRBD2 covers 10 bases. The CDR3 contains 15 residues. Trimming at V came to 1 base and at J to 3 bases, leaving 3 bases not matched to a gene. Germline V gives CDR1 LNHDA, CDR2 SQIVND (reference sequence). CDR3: CASSIGRTSGYEQYF. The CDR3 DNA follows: TGTGCCAGTAGTATAGGCCGGACTAGCGGCTACGAGCAGTACTTC.

The CDR3 DNA sequence: TGTGCCAGCAGTCTTTACAGGGGCTTGGACACTGAAGCTTTCTTT. This translates into CASSLYRGLDTEAFF. The V call is TRBV28, the J call TRBJ1-1; 7 positions match TRBD1. This CDR3 contains 15 residues. Germline V gene lookup returns CDR1 MDHEN and CDR2 SYDVKM. J gave up 3 bases and V 5 bases, and 9 bases lay outside the gene matches.

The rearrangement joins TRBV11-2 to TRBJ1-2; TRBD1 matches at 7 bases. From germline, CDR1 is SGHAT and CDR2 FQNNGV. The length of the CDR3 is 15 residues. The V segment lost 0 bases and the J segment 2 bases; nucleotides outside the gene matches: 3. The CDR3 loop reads CASSLEGQLNYGYTF. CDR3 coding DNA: TGTGCCAGCAGCTTAGAGGGACAGCTAAACTATGGCTACACCTTC.

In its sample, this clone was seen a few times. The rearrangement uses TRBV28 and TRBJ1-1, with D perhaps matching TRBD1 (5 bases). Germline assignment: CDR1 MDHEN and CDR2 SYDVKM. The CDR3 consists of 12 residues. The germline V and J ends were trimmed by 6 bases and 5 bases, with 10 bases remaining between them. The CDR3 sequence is CASSPWGTEAFF. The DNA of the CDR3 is TGTGCCAGCAGCCCCTGGGGGACTGAAGCTTTCTTT.

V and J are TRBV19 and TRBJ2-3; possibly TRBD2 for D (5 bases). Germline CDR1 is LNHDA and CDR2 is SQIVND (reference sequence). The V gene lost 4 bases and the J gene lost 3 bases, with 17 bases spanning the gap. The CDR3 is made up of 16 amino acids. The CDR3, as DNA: TGTGCCAGTAGTACCCCCGACATGGGGAGAACAGATACGCAGTATTTT. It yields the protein CASSTPDMGRTDTQYF.

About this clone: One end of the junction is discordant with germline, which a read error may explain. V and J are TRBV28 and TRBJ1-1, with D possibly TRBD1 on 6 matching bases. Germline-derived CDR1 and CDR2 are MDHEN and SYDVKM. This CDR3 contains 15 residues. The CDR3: CASSLYGGLDDEAFF. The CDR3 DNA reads TGTGCCAGCAGCTTATACGGGGGGCTGGACGATGAAGCTTTCTTT.

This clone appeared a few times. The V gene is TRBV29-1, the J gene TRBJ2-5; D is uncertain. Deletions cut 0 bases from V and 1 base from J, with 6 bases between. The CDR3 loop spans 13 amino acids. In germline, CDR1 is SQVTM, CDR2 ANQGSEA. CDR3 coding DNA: TGCAGCGTTGAAGACCTGGGCCAAGAGACCCAGTACTTC. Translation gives CSVEDLGQETQYF.

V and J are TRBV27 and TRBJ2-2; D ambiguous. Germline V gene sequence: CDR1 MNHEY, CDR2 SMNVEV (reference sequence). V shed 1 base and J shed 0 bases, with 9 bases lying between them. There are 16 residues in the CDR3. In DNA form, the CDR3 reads TGTGCCAGCAGTTTATTCGGCGGAGCGAACACCGGGGAGCTGTTTTTT. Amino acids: CASSLFGGANTGELFF.